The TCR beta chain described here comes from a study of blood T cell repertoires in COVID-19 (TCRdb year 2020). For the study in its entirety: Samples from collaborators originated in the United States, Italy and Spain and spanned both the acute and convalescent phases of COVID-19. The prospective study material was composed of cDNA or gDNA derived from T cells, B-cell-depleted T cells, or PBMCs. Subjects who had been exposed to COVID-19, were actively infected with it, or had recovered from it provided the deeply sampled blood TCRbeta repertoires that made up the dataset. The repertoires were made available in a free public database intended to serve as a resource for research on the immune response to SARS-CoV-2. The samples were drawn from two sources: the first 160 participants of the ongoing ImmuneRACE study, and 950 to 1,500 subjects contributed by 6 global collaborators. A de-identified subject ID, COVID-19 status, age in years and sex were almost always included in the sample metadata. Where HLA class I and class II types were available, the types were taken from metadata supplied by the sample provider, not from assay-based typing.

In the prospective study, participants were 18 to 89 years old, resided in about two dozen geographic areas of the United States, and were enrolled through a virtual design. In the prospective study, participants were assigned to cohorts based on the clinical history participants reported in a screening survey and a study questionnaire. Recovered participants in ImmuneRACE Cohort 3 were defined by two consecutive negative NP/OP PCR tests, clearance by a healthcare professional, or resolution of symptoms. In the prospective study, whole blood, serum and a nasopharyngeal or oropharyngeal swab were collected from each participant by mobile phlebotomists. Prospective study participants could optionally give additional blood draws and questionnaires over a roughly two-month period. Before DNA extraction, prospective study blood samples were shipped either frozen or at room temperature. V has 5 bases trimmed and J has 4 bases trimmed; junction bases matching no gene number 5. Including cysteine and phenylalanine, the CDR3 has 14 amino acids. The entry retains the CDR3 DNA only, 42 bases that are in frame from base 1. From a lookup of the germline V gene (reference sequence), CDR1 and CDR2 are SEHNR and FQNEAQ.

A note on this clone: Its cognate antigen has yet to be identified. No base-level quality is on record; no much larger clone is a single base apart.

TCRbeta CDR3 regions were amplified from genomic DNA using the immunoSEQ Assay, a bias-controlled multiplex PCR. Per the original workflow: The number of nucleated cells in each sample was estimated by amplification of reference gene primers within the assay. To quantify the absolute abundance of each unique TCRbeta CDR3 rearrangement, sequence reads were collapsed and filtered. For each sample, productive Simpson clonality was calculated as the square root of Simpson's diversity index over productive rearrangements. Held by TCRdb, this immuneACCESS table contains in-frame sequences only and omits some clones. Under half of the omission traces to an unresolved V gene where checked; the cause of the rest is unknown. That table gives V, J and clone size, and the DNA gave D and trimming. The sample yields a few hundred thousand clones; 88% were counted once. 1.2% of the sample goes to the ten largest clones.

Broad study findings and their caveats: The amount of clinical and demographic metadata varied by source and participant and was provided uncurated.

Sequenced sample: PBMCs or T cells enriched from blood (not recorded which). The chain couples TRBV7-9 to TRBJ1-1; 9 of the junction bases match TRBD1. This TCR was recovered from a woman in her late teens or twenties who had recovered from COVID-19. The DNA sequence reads TGTGCCAGCAGCCGGGACAGGGTGATCACTGAAGCTTTCTTT. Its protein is CASSRDRVITEAFF. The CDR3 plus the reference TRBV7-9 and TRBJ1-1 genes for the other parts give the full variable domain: DTGVSQNPRHKITKRGQNVTFRCDPISEHNRLYWYRQTLGQGPEFLTYFQNEAQLEKSRLLSDRFSAERPKGSFSTLEIQRTEQGDSAMYLCASSRDRVITEAFFGQGTRLTVV.